This TCR beta chain is from a study of shared clonotypes between healthy human individuals. Method: immunoSEQ multiplex PCR; TCRdb's copy keeps in-frame clones and lacks some. Of over a million clones listed, about 96% are singletons. The CDR3 sequence is 14 residues long. Trimming left V 5 bases short and J 0 bases short, with 11 bases between. Germline V gives CDR1 SGDLS, CDR2 YYNGEE. Subsets obtained from CD4+ cells comprised CD45RA+ naive and CD45RA-negative memory cells. Sequencing used naive CD4+ T cells sorted from blood. The subset here: CD45RA+ positively selected. The source is a man aged 25 to 45 in good health. This sequence joins TRBV9 and TRBJ1-1; D is undetermined. This CDR3 is CASSREPMNTEAFF. In DNA form, the CDR3 reads TGTGCCAGCAGTAGGGAACCTATGAACACTGAAGCTTTCTTT.